This TCR beta chain was identified during a study of cytomegalovirus exposure and HLA in healthy donors. This clone was counted between two and nine times. The antigen is unknown. The PCR ran on 60 Vbeta and 13 Jbeta primers. Here immunoSEQ multiplex PCR was the method, and the copy in TCRdb shows in-frame clones only, minus some. The sample contains 90,000 to 120,000 clones, roughly 78% of which appear only once. Study-wide results and caveats: Using the classifier, cytomegalovirus status was reportedly diagnosed with high specificity and sensitivity.

The V gene's germline CDR1 is MNHEY and CDR2 SVGAGI. CDR3 length: 15 amino acids. The V gene end was trimmed by 8 bases and the J gene end by 3 bases; junction bases not matched to a gene: 9. This clonotype was sampled from a woman in her thirties or forties in good health and CMV-seronegative. Material: PBMCs. The gene calls are TRBV6-5 and TRBJ2-7; 11 bases are a match to TRBD1. CDR3 nucleotide sequence: TGTGCCAGCCAGAAATTCGGGACAGGGGGCTACGAGCAGTACTTC. It encodes CASQKFGTGGYEQYF.